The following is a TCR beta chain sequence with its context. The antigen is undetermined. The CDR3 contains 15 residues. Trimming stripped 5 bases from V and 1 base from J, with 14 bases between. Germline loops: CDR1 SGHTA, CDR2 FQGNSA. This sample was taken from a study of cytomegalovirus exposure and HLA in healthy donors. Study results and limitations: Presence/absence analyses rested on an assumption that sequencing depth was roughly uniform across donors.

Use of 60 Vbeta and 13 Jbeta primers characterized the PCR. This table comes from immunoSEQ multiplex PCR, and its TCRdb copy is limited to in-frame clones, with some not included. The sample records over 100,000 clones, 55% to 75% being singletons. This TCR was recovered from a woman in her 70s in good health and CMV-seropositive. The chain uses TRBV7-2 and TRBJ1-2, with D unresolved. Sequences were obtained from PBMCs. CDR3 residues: CASSTGIQRNYGYTF. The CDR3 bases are TGTGCCAGCAGCACCGGGATTCAACGTAACTATGGCTACACCTTC.